The 15 T cell receptor beta chains below all came from one sample that was sequenced in a study of PD-1 blockade in classical Hodgkin lymphoma. Every patient had relapsed following autologous stem cell transplantation, and cohorts differed in brentuximab vedotin exposure. Here immunoSEQ multiplex PCR was the method, and the copy in TCRdb shows in-frame clones only, minus some. In the table there are about 98,000 clones, roughly 79% of which are singletons. The sample consisted of peripheral blood mononuclear cells (PBMCs), taken before the second cycle of nivolumab. Receptor source: a human donor with classical Hodgkin lymphoma.

The chain carries TRBV6-6 and TRBJ1-1; TRBD1 agrees at 7 bases. Germline CDR1 MNHNY, CDR2 SVGAGI (reference sequence). This CDR3 spans 15 amino acids. With 4 bases clipped from V and 4 bases from J, the junction kept 9 bases outside the gene matches. CDR3 protein: CASSSNRGGGTEAFF. The CDR3 DNA reads TGTGCCAGCAGTTCCAACAGGGGTGGGGGCACTGAAGCTTTCTTT.

V gene TRBV18 combines with J gene TRBJ1-2; weak D call: TRBD1 (6 bases). Trimming shortened V by 4 bases and J by 8 bases, and 14 bases separated the two germline ends. Germline V gene lookup returns CDR1 KGHSH and CDR2 LQKENI. The CDR3 spans 13 residues. CDR3 DNA sequence: TGTGCCAGCTCACAGCAGGGGTACGGAGGCTACACCTTC. As protein: CASSQQGYGGYTF.

The V and J genes are TRBV6-5 and TRBJ1-4, with 10 nucleotides matching TRBD1. The CDR3 spans 14 residues. Germline-derived CDR1 and CDR2 are MNHEY and SVGAGI. V dropped 6 bases and J dropped 7; count of bases not matched to a gene: 5. As DNA, the CDR3 is TGTGCCAGCAGACCCGGGACAGGGGTTGAAAAACTGTTTTTT. The encoded protein is CASRPGTGVEKLFF.

This clone was detected many times. The gene calls are TRBV5-4 and TRBJ2-7, with D perhaps TRBD1 (5 bases). The CDR3 length is 15 residues. CDR1 and CDR2 from the germline V gene are SGHNT and YYREEE (reference sequence). With 5 bases removed from V and 3 bases from J, the gap between germline ends came to 18 bases. CDR3 in amino acids: CASRVDRAHHYEQYF. The CDR3 region has the DNA TGTGCCAGCAGAGTCGACAGAGCTCACCACTACGAGCAGTACTTC. Full variable domain (remainder filled in from reference TRBV5-4 and TRBJ2-7): ETGVTQSPTHLIKTRGQQVTLRCSSQSGHNTVSWYQQALGQGPQFIFQYYREEENGRGNFPPRFSGLQFPNYSSELNVNALELDDSALYLCASRVDRAHHYEQYFGPGTRLTVT.

By sample share, this clone is medium-sized (0.01 to 0.1%). In DNA, the CDR3 is TGTGCCAGCAGTTACAAGGATAGCAATCAGCCCCAGCATTTT. Translating gives CASSYKDSNQPQHF. The genes are TRBV6-6 and TRBJ1-5; the D is unclear. The CDR3 covers 14 residues. The V gene's germline CDR1 is MNHNY and CDR2 SVGAGI (reference sequence). V was trimmed by 2 bases and J by 0 bases, leaving 5 bases between them.

V and J are TRBV30 and TRBJ2-7; 8 bases line up with TRBD1. V dropped 0 bases and J dropped 6; count of bases not matched to a gene: 4. The CDR3 is made up of 13 amino acids. The germline V gene has CDR1 GTSNPN and CDR2 SVGIG (reference sequence). DNA for the CDR3: TGTGCCTGGAGTGTTCGACAGGGGCTCGAGCAGTACTTC. Protein product: CAWSVRQGLEQYF.

The V gene is TRBV6-1, the J gene TRBJ2-7; D not certain. The CDR3 extends over 12 amino acids. Trimming took 1 base from V and 2 from J, leaving 3 bases between them. Germline CDR1 is MNHNS and CDR2 is SASEGT. The CDR3 region has the DNA TGTGCCAGCAGTGAAGGGACCTACGAGCAGTACTTC. This sequence encodes CASSEGTYEQYF.

The chain couples TRBV6-5 to TRBJ1-1; 7 positions match TRBD1. This CDR3 spans 16 amino acids. Germline V gives CDR1 MNHEY, CDR2 SVGAGI. J was trimmed by 1 base and V by 1 base; bases with no gene match: 6. The CDR3 nucleotides are TGTGCCAGCAGTTACTACCCAAGGACAGGGAACACTGAAGCTTTCTTT. This gives the protein CASSYYPRTGNTEAFF.

This sequence joins TRBV15 and TRBJ1-2; D is unresolved. Trimming cost V 0 bases and J 8 bases, with 7 bases left between them. Germline V CDR1 and CDR2: LNHNV, YYDKDF (reference sequence). There are 12 residues in the CDR3. CDR3 in amino acids: CATSRDLGGYTF. For the CDR3, the DNA is TGTGCCACCAGCAGAGACCTAGGGGGCTACACCTTC.

The V and J genes are TRBV29-1 and TRBJ2-1; D gene uncertain. Trimming took off 5 bases at V and 5 bases at J, with 10 bases between the two ends. The length of the CDR3 is 12 residues. CDR1 SQVTM and CDR2 ANQGSEA come from the germline V gene. CDR3 bases: TGCAGCGTTAACCTCGCGGACAATGAGCAGTTCTTC. Amino acid sequence: CSVNLADNEQFF.

The rearrangement joins TRBV7-2 to TRBJ2-5; weak D call: TRBD1 (5 bases). This CDR3 contains 16 residues. The germline V gene encodes CDR1 SGHTA and CDR2 FQGNSA. V gave up 5 bases and J gave up 4 bases, with 20 bases separating them. The CDR3 protein is CASSLRGRASGETQYF. DNA of the CDR3: TGTGCCAGCAGCCTCCGAGGCAGGGCTTCGGGAGAGACCCAGTACTTC.

V and J are TRBV7-2 and TRBJ2-1; 12 bases map to TRBD2. The V gene end was trimmed by 5 bases and the J gene end by 2 bases; junction bases not matched to a gene: 4. Germline values: CDR1 SGHTA, CDR2 FQGNSA. The CDR3 is made up of 16 amino acids. In DNA, the CDR3 is TGTGCCAGCAGCGACACTAGCGGGAGGCCCTACAATGAGCAGTTCTTC. This translates into CASSDTSGRPYNEQFF.

This chain uses TRBV6-5 with TRBJ1-4; no firm D call. This CDR3 spans 13 amino acids. V was shortened by 2 bases and J by 8 bases, with 9 bases between the two germline ends. Per the germline V gene, CDR1 is MNHEY and CDR2 is SVGAGI. CDR3 residues: CASSYGTVEKLFF. DNA of the CDR3: TGTGCCAGCAGTTACGGCACCGTCGAAAAACTGTTTTTT.

The chain is built from TRBV4-3 and TRBJ1-1; D is unresolved. This CDR3 has 15 amino acids. Germline V lookup: CDR1 LGHNA, CDR2 YSLEER. The V gene lost 1 base and the J gene lost 1 base, with 10 bases spanning the gap. The CDR3 sequence is CASSQGPVGNTEAFF. DNA for the CDR3: TGCGCCAGCAGCCAAGGTCCAGTAGGGAACACTGAAGCTTTCTTT.

The rearrangement links TRBV6-5 to TRBJ2-1, with D perhaps being TRBD1 or TRBD2 (6 bases each). The CDR3 sequence is 12 residues long. In germline, CDR1 is MNHEY, CDR2 SVGAGI. Deletions cut 7 bases from V and 3 bases from J, with 7 bases between. The CDR3 reads CASKGGYNEQFF. The CDR3 nucleotides are TGTGCCAGCAAGGGGGGCTACAATGAGCAGTTCTTC.